Sequencing of this T cell receptor (beta chain) was carried out in a study of radiotherapy plus CTLA-4 blockade in lung cancer. Study details: Overall, less than 20% of patients showed an objective response, while over 25% attained disease control.

Ipilimumab CTLA-4 blockade and focal radiation were given to patients with chemo-refractory metastatic non-small-cell lung cancer. Overall study findings and caveats: Radiotherapy was combined with ipilimumab, and tumor-derived TCR clones then expanded in blood. Best predicting response, reportedly, were early blood T cell clone dynamics, with interferon-beta.

CDR1 and CDR2 (germline): SGHRS, YFSETQ. The CDR3 is made up of 14 amino acids. V dropped 0 bases and J dropped 10 bases, with 11 bases sitting between them. Using immunoSEQ multiplex PCR, the repertoire was profiled, and TCRdb retains in-frame clones only, with some absent. The sample shows 50,000 or so clones, around 77% of them seen only once. Notes on this clone: Its antigen is currently unknown.

The genes are TRBV5-1 and TRBJ2-6; tentatively, D is TRBD1 (5 bases). The specimen was peripheral blood, collected from a patient treated with radiotherapy plus ipilimumab. The sequence was collected from a human donor with non-small cell lung cancer who had stable disease on radiotherapy plus ipilimumab. CDR3 sequence reads: CASSLVQGGNVLTF. Here the CDR3 DNA reads TGCGCCAGCAGCTTGGTGCAGGGCGGTAACGTCCTGACTTTC.